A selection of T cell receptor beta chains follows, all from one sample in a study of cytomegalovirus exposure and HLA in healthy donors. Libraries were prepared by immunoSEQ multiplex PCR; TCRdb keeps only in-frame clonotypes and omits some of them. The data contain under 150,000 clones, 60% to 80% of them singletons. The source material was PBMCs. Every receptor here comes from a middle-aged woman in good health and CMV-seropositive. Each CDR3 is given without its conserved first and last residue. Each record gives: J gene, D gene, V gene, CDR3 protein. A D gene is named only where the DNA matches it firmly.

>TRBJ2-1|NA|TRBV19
ASTSPGTPTPF
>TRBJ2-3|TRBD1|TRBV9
ASSVKGGFTDTQY
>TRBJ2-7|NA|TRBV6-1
ASSAGVYEQY
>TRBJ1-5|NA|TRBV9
ASSLGGDQPQH
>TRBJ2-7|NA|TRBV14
ASSQIGGEQY
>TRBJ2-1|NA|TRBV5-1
ASSWGGQENYLFSYNEQF
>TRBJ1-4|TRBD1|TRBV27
ASSPRGRANEKLF
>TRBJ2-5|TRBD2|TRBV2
ASSQGGSSYNKETQY
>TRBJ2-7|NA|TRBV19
ASSVSHYYEQY
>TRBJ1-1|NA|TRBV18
ASSPSGSMNTEAF
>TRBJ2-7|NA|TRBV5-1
ASSLVSSYEQY
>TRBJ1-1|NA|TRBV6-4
ASRLTVNTEAF
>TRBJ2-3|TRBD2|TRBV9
ASSVGTSGGGTDTQY
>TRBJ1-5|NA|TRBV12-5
ASGPEGGNQPQH
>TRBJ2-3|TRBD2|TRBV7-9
SSSLGGGGRPDTQY
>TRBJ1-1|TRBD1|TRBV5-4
ASSFPGQGSNVYTEAF
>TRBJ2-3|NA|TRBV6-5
ASSYSALATDTQY
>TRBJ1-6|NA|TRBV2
ASREQGGNSPLH
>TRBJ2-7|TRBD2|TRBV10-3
AISPDLLAGNSEQY
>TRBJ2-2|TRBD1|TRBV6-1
ASSEYVGQTTGELF
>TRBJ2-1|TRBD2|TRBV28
ASRGQSGTSSSYNEQF
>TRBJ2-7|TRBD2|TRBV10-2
ASVKSPGLAGTYEQY
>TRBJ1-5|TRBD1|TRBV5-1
ASSLEGASSQPQH
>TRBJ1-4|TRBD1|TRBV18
ASSPRQGAGEKLF
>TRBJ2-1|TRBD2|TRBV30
AWKWGGGNEQF
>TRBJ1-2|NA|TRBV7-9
ASSSTQGGGYT
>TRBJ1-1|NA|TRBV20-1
SARFLGEAF
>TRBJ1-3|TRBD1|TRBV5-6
ASSWTGTGSDTIY
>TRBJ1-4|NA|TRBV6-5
ASSSREIANEKLF
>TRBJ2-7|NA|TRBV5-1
ASSLMGGEQY
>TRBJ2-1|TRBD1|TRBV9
ASRGDRDINEQF
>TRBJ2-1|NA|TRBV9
ASSGPGGVYNEQF
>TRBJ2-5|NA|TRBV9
ASSDHEAAETQY
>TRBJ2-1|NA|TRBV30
AWGLAREQF
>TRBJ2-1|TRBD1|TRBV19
ASSIALFMGTGYHEQF
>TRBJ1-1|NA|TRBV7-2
ASSLFPGVNTEAF
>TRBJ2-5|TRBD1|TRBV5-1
ASSPQGLETQY
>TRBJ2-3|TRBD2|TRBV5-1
ASSEGTSGGRADTQY
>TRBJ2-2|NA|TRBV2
ASRPLRENTGELF
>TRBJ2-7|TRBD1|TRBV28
ASSPIRDRGPLLPDDEQY
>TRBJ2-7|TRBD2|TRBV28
ASNPRGGLLPHEQY
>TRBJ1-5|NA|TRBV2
ASRWEESQPQH
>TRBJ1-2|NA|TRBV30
AWSGQYHNYGYT
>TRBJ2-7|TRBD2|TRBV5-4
ASSSPSGDPYEQY
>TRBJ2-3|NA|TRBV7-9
ASSSWVGPDTQY
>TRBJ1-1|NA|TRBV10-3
AIARGKANTEAF
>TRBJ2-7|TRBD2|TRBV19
ASSFSTSGVNHPYEQY
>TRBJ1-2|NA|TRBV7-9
ASSLEAPTYGYT
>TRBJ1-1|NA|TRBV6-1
ASSEPGLMGTEAF
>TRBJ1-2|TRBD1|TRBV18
ASSKTGGAEGYT
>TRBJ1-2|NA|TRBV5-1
ASSVGGIRGSGGYT
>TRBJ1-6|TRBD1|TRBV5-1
ASSLWTGYNSPLH